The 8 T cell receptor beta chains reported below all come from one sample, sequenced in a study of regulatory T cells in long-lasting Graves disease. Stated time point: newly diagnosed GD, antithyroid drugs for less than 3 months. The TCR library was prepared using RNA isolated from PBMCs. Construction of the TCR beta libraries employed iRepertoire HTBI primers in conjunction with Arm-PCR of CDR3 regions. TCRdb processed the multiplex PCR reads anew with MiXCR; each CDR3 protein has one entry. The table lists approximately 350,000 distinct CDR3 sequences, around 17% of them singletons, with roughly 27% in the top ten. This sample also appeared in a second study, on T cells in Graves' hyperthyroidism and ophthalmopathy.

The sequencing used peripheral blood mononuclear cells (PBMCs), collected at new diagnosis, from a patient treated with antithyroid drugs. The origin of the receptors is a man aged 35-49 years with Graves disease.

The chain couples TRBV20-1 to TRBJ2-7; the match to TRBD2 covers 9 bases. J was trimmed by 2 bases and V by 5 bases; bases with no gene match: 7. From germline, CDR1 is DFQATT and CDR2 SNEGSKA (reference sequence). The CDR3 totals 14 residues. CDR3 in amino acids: CSAPRQRGAYEQYF. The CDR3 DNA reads TGCAGTGCTCCCCGCCAGCGGGGGGCCTACGAGCAGTACTTC.

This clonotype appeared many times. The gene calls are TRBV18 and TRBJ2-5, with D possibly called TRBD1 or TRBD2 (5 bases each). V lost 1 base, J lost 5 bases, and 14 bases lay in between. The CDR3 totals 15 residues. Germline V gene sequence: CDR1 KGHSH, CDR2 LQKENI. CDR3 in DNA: TGTGCCAGCTCACCACGGAGACCCGGGGCGGAGACCCAGTACTTC. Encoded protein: CASSPRRPGAETQYF.

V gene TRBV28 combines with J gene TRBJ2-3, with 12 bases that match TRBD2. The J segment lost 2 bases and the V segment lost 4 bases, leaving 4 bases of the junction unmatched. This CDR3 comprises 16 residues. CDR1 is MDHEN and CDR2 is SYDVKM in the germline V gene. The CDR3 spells CASSSGLAGNTDTQYF. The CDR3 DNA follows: TGTGCCAGCAGTTCCGGACTAGCGGGGAACACAGATACGCAGTATTTT.

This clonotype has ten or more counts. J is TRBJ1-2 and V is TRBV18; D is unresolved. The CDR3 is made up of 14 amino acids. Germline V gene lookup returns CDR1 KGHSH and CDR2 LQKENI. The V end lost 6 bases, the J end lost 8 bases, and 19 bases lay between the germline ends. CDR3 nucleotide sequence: TGTGCCAGCTCCCGGTTCGCGCAGGACGGGGGCTACACCTTC. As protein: CASSRFAQDGGYTF.

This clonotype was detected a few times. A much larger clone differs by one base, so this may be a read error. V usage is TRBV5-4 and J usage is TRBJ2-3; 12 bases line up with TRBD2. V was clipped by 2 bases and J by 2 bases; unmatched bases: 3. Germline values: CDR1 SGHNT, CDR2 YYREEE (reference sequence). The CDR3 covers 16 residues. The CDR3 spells CASSLLAGGTTDTQYF. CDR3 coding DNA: TGTGCCAGCAGCTTACTAGCGGGGGGAACCACAGATACGCAGTATTTT.

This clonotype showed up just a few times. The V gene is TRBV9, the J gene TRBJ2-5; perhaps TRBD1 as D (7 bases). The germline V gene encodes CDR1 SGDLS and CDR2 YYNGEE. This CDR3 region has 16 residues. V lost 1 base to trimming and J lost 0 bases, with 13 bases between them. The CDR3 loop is CASSVRSGGYQETQYF. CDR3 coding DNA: TGTGCCAGCAGCGTAAGGTCAGGGGGGTACCAAGAGACCCAGTACTTC. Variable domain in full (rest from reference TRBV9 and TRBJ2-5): DSGVTQTPKHLITATGQRVTLRCSPRSGDLSVYWYQQSLDQGLQFLIQYYNGEERAKGNILERFSAQQFPDLHSELNLSSLELGDSALYFCASSVRSGGYQETQYFGPGTRLLVL.

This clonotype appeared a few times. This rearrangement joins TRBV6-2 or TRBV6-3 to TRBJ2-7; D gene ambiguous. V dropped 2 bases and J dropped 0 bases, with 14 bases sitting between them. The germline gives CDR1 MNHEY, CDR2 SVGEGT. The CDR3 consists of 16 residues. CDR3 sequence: CASSYDLRKSSYEQYF. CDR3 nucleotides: TGTGCCAGCAGTTACGATCTCAGGAAGAGCTCCTACGAGCAGTACTTC.

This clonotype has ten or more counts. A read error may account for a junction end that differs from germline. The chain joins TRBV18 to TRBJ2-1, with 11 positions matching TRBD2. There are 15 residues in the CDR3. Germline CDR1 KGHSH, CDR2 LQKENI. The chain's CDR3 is CASSPLAGANNEQFF. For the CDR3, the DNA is TGTGCCAGCTCTCCACTAGCGGGGGCTAACAATGAGCAGTTCTTC.